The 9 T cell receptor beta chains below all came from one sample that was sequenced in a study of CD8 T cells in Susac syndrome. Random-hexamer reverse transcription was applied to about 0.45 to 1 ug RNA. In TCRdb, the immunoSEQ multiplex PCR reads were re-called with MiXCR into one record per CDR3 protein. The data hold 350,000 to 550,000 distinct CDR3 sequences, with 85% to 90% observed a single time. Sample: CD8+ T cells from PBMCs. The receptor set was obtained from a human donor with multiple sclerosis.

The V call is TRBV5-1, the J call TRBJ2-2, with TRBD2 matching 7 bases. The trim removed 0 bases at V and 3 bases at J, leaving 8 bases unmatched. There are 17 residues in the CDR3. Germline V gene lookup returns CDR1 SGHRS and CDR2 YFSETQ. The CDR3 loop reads CASSLDLAAAHTGELFF. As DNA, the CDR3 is TGCGCCAGCAGCTTGGATCTAGCGGCCGCCCACACCGGGGAGCTGTTTTTT. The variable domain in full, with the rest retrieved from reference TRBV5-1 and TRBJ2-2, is KAGVTQTPRYLIKTRGQQVTLSCSPISGHRSVSWYQQTPGQGLQFLFEYFSETQRNKGNFPGRFSGRQFSNSRSEMNVSTLELGDSALYLCASSLDLAAAHTGELFFGEGSRLTVL.

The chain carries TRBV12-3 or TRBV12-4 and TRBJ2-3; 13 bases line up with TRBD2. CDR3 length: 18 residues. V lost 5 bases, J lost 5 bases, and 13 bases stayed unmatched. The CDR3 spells CASSHGTSGKGFIDTQYF. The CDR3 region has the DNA TGTGCCAGCAGTCACGGGACTAGCGGGAAAGGGTTCATAGATACGCAGTATTTT.

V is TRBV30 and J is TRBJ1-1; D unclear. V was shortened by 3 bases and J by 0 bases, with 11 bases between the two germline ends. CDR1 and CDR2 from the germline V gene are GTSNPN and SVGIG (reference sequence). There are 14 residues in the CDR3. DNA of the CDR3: TGTGCCTGGAGCCCCGAACCCATGAACACTGAAGCTTTCTTT. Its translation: CAWSPEPMNTEAFF.

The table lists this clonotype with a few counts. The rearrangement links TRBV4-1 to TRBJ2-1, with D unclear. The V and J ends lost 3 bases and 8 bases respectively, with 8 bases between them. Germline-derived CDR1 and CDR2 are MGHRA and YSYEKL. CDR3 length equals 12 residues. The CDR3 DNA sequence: TGCGCCAGCAGCCACACGAGCGATGAGCAGTTCTTC. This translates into CASSHTSDEQFF.

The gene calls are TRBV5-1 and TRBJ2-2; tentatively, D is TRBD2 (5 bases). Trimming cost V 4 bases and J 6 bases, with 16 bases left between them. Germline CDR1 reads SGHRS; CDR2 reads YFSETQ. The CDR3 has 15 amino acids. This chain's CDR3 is CASSLEGPRPGELFF. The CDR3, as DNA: TGCGCCAGCAGCCTCGAGGGCCCCCGACCCGGGGAGCTGTTTTTT. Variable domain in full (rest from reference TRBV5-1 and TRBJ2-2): KAGVTQTPRYLIKTRGQQVTLSCSPISGHRSVSWYQQTPGQGLQFLFEYFSETQRNKGNFPGRFSGRQFSNSRSEMNVSTLELGDSALYLCASSLEGPRPGELFFGEGSRLTVL.

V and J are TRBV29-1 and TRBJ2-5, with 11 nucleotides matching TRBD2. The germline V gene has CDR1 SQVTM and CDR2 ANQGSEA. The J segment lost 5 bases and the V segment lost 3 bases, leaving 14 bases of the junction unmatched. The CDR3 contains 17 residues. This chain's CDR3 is CSVDGSGRAVVGETQYF. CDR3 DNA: TGCAGCGTTGACGGTAGCGGGAGGGCCGTAGTGGGGGAGACCCAGTACTTC.

The CDR3 DNA reads as TGTGCCAGCAGTGAAGCGGGGGGGGCCAACTACGAGCAGTACTTC. Its translation is CASSEAGGANYEQYF. The chain has TRBV2 and TRBJ2-7; possible D gene TRBD2, 7 bases. Looked up from germline, CDR1 is SNHLY and CDR2 is FYNNEI. Trimming pared 0 bases from V and 3 bases from J, leaving 12 bases between. This CDR3 is built from 15 residues.

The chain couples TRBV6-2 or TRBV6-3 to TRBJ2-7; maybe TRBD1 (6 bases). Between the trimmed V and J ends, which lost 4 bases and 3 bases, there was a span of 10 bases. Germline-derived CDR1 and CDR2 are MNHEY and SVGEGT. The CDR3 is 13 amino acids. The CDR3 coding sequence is TGTGCCAGCAGTTCCCGGACAGTCTACGAGCAGTACTTC. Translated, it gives CASSSRTVYEQYF.

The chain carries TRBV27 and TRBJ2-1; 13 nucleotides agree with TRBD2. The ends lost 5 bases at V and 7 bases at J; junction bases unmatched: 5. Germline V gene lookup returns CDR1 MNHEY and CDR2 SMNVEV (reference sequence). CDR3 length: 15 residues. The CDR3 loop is CASSAGLAGVNEQFF. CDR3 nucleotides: TGTGCCAGCAGTGCCGGACTAGCGGGAGTTAATGAGCAGTTCTTC.